The 30 T cell receptor beta chains below all came from one sample that was sequenced in a study of blood T cell repertoires in COVID-19. The data were produced by immunoSEQ multiplex PCR, yet TCRdb's version contains in-frame clones alone and is incomplete. The sample yields about 230,000 clones, 75% to 85% seen once. The sample comprised peripheral blood. The receptors derive from a young woman with COVID-19, enrolled during active disease.

The CDR3 loop reads CASSQGQLNTEAFF. The CDR3 DNA is TGTGCCAGCAGCCAAGGACAGTTGAACACTGAAGCTTTCTTT. This chain joins TRBV3-1 (or the pseudogene TRBV3-2) and TRBJ1-1; D may be TRBD1 (5 bases). Trimming stripped 1 base from V and 0 bases from J, with 6 bases between. Germline CDR1 is LGHDT and CDR2 is YNNKEL (reference sequence). The CDR3 loop spans 14 amino acids.

V and J are TRBV2 and TRBJ1-2; TRBD1 agrees at 8 bases. Trimming cost V 4 bases and J 3 bases; bases outside gene matches: 7. Looked up from germline, CDR1 is SNHLY and CDR2 is FYNNEI. The CDR3 covers 15 residues. The CDR3 here is CASSAGQGGDYGYTF. The CDR3 DNA reads as TGTGCCAGCAGTGCTGGACAGGGAGGGGACTATGGCTACACCTTC.

V is TRBV6-6 and J is TRBJ2-7, with D uncertain. This CDR3 region has 11 residues. Trimming stripped 9 bases from V and 0 bases from J, with 6 bases between. Germline lookup yields CDR1 MNHNY and CDR2 SVGAGI (reference sequence). The CDR3 spells CASLVSYEQYF. The CDR3 DNA reads as TGTGCCAGTCTTGTCTCCTACGAGCAGTACTTC.

The rearrangement joins TRBV6-5 to TRBJ1-4; D might be TRBD1 (6 bases). The ends were cut back, 6 bases at V and 1 base at J, with 6 bases in the middle. Germline CDR1 MNHEY, CDR2 SVGAGI. CDR3 size: 13 residues. The CDR3 DNA is TGTGCCAGCAGGGACAGAACTAATGAAAAACTGTTTTTT. Its translation: CASRDRTNEKLFF.

This clone showed up just once. This chain connects TRBV2 to TRBJ2-3; D gene ambiguous. Germline lookup yields CDR1 SNHLY and CDR2 FYNNEI. V was trimmed by 3 bases and J by 5 bases, leaving 3 bases between them. This CDR3 region has 11 residues. The CDR3 DNA reads as TGTGCCAGCAGTGACCGAGATACGCAGTATTTT. This translates into CASSDRDTQYF.

The chain uses TRBV6-2 or TRBV6-3 and TRBJ2-5; 7 bases map to TRBD1. The CDR3 has 15 residues. V shed 6 bases and J 4 bases; nucleotides not matched to a gene: 11. Germline CDR1 and CDR2: MNHEY and SVGEGT. The CDR3 spells CASSESGTARETQYF. In DNA form, the CDR3 reads TGTGCCAGCAGCGAGTCCGGGACAGCGAGAGAGACCCAGTACTTC.

This chain uses TRBV7-2 with TRBJ2-5; 10 nucleotides agree with TRBD2. The junction had 4 bases not matched to a gene; V was cut back by 7 bases and J by 2 bases. Per germline, CDR1 SGHTA and CDR2 FQGNSA. This CDR3 region has 14 residues. The DNA for the CDR3 is TGTGCCAGCACTTCTAGCGGGGGTCAAGAGACCCAGTACTTC. Protein sequence: CASTSSGGQETQYF.

The V and J genes are TRBV28 and TRBJ2-2; 11 nucleotides match TRBD2. The CDR3 length is 16 residues. CDR1 and CDR2 (germline): MDHEN, SYDVKM. V was clipped by 8 bases and J by 7 bases; unmatched bases: 12. The chain's CDR3 is CASAFLAGGPIGELFF. The CDR3 bases are TGTGCCAGCGCCTTCTTAGCGGGGGGGCCCATCGGGGAGCTGTTTTTT.

The table lists this clone with a count of one. The chain uses TRBV19 and TRBJ2-7; 8 nucleotides line up with TRBD1. Germline assignment: CDR1 LNHDA and CDR2 SQIVND (reference sequence). This CDR3 is built from 14 residues. The J segment lost 6 bases and the V segment lost 3 bases, leaving 7 bases of the junction unmatched. CDR3 nucleotides: TGTGCCAGTAGTATCAAGGCAGGGGGCGCCGAGCAGTACTTC. Protein: CASSIKAGGAEQYF.

This chain connects TRBV13 to TRBJ1-1, with D unresolved. Trimming removed 5 bases at V and 2 bases at J, with 15 bases between. The CDR3 covers 15 residues. Germline loops: CDR1 PRHDT, CDR2 FYEKMQ (reference sequence). The CDR3 nucleotides are TGTGCCAGCAGCCGTGAAAAGCGACCAAACACTGAAGCTTTCTTT. Its protein is CASSREKRPNTEAFF.

The gene calls are TRBV7-8 and TRBJ1-2; 8 positions agree with TRBD1. V shed 2 bases and J 0 bases; nucleotides not matched to a gene: 11. Germline V CDR1 and CDR2: SGHVS, FQNEAQ. This CDR3 contains 18 residues. CDR3 region: CASSLKRFRDRTNYGYTF. The DNA of the CDR3 is TGTGCCAGCAGCTTAAAACGTTTTCGGGACAGGACTAACTATGGCTACACCTTC. Combining the CDR3 with reference TRBV7-8 and TRBJ1-2 gives the whole variable domain GAGVSQSPRYKVAKRGQDVALRCDPISGHVSLFWYQQALGQGPEFLTYFQNEAQLDKSGLPSDRFFAERPEGSVSTLKIQRTQQEDSAVYLCASSLKRFRDRTNYGYTFGSGTRLTVV.

The chain uses TRBV3-1 (or the pseudogene TRBV3-2) and TRBJ1-5, with D perhaps matching TRBD1 (5 bases). V lost 5 bases to trimming and J lost 6 bases, with 11 bases between them. Germline assignment: CDR1 LGHDT and CDR2 YNNKEL (reference sequence). This CDR3 region has 13 residues. For the CDR3, the DNA is TGTGCCAGCAGCGTGATCGGGGGTCAGCCCCAGCATTTT. Translation gives CASSVIGGQPQHF.

The genes are TRBV7-8 and TRBJ1-2; tentatively, D is TRBD1 (6 bases). V lost 1 base, J lost 2 bases, and 8 bases lay in between. CDR1 and CDR2 from the germline V gene are SGHVS and FQNEAQ. The CDR3 totals 14 residues. DNA for the CDR3: TGTGCCAGCAGCTTAGGGGGGCAGAACTATGGCTACACCTTC. It is translated as CASSLGGQNYGYTF.

This rearrangement joins TRBV4-2 to TRBJ2-7; D might be TRBD2 (6 bases). Germline values: CDR1 LGHNA, CDR2 YNFKEQ. This CDR3 has 12 amino acids. V lost 3 bases to trimming and J lost 6 bases, with 9 bases between them. CDR3 sequence reads: CASSHGGFEQYF. The CDR3 DNA follows: TGTGCCAGCAGCCACGGGGGATTCGAGCAGTACTTC.

V and J are TRBV3-1 (or the pseudogene TRBV3-2) and TRBJ2-7; no clear D gene. Germline V gene sequence: CDR1 LGHDT, CDR2 YNNKEL (reference sequence). The CDR3 runs to 14 residues. The V gene lost 0 bases and the J gene lost 3 bases, with 9 bases spanning the gap. CDR3 amino acids: CASSQDLSVYEQYF. The CDR3 DNA reads as TGTGCCAGCAGCCAAGATCTGAGTGTCTACGAGCAGTACTTC.

The chain uses TRBV19 and TRBJ1-5, with D perhaps matching TRBD1 (5 bases). Between the trimmed V and J ends, which lost 7 bases and 1 base, there was a span of 11 bases. CDR3 length: 14 amino acids. Germline CDR1 LNHDA, CDR2 SQIVND (reference sequence). The CDR3 coding sequence is TGTGCCAGTACTCTTTCAGGGAGCAATCAGCCCCAGCATTTT. Amino acid sequence: CASTLSGSNQPQHF.

This chain connects TRBV7-8 to TRBJ1-2, with 7 bases aligning to TRBD1. The trim removed 3 bases at V and 4 bases at J, leaving 8 bases unmatched. The CDR3 sequence is 15 residues long. Per germline, CDR1 SGHVS and CDR2 FQNEAQ. CDR3 nucleotide sequence: TGTGCCAGCAGCTTCGACAGGGCCGGGGTCTATGGCTACACCTTC. Protein: CASSFDRAGVYGYTF.

This clone showed up just a few times. The chain employs TRBV6-1 and TRBJ2-5; 13 bases fit TRBD2. CDR1 is MNHNS and CDR2 is SASEGT in the germline V gene. CDR3 length equals 16 residues. The ends lost 4 bases at V and 5 bases at J; junction bases unmatched: 7. The CDR3 loop is CASSGALAGGPETQYF. In DNA, the CDR3 is TGTGCCAGCAGTGGGGCACTAGCGGGGGGGCCGGAGACCCAGTACTTC.

The genes are TRBV7-2 and TRBJ1-3; the D is unclear. The CDR3 loop spans 14 amino acids. The V end lost 5 bases, the J end lost 0 bases, and 8 bases lay between the germline ends. Germline CDR1 is SGHTA and CDR2 is FQGNSA. CDR3 nucleotides: TGTGCCAGCAGCAGAGGAAGCTCTGGAAACACCATATATTTT. This gives the protein CASSRGSSGNTIYF.

This clone has more than one count but fewer than ten. V and J are TRBV7-9 and TRBJ1-2; no definite D call. CDR3 length: 13 residues. Germline loops: CDR1 SEHNR, CDR2 FQNEAQ (reference sequence). Trimming removed 1 base at V and 0 bases at J, with 3 bases between. This CDR3 is CASSLVANYGYTF. CDR3 sequence (DNA): TGTGCCAGCAGCTTAGTAGCTAACTATGGCTACACCTTC.

This clone is termed medium-sized. This chain connects TRBV6-1 to TRBJ1-2; TRBD1 agrees at 10 bases. V lost 1 base to trimming and J lost 3 bases; unmatched junction nucleotides: 2. Germline values: CDR1 MNHNS, CDR2 SASEGT. The CDR3 length is 15 residues. CDR3 protein: CASSEGTGGYYGYTF. As DNA, the CDR3 is TGTGCCAGCAGTGAAGGGACAGGGGGTTACTATGGCTACACCTTC.

This clone has just one count. This chain connects TRBV13 to TRBJ1-6; no reliable D call. Germline loops: CDR1 PRHDT, CDR2 FYEKMQ (reference sequence). The V gene lost 2 bases and the J gene lost 10 bases, with 12 bases spanning the gap. There are 14 residues in the CDR3. DNA for the CDR3: TGTGCCAGCAGCTTACGAGGAGGTAAATCACCCCTCCACTTT. Protein sequence: CASSLRGGKSPLHF.

A single count supports this clone. This chain joins TRBV12-3 or TRBV12-4 and TRBJ2-1, with D tentatively TRBD1 (6 bases). The CDR3 totals 13 residues. V was trimmed by 5 bases and J by 5 bases, leaving 10 bases between them. The CDR3 DNA reads as TGTGCCAGCAGTCCGAGGGGGAACAATGAGCAGTTCTTC. Its protein product is CASSPRGNNEQFF.

The chain couples TRBV14 to TRBJ2-1; unclear D gene. V lost 0 bases and J lost 0, with 9 bases in between. Germline CDR1 is SGHDN and CDR2 is FVKESK. The CDR3 totals 16 residues. The CDR3 sequence: CASSQEVRYSYNEQFF. CDR3 DNA sequence: TGTGCCAGCAGCCAAGAAGTGAGATACTCCTACAATGAGCAGTTCTTC.

This clone was seen just once. The chain links TRBV12-3 or TRBV12-4 to TRBJ2-5; maybe TRBD2 (5 bases). The CDR3 is 12 residues long. The V end was cut by 6 bases, the J end by 4 bases, with 9 bases between. Here the CDR3 DNA reads TGTGCCAGCAGCCAGCGGATAGAGACCCAGTACTTC. Translated, it gives CASSQRIETQYF.

The chain combines TRBV27 with TRBJ2-1, with TRBD2 identical over 12 bases. J lost 3 bases, V lost 5 bases, and 5 bases had no gene match. From germline, CDR1 is MNHEY and CDR2 SMNVEV (reference sequence). The CDR3 totals 16 residues. CDR3 residues: CASSRALAGGYNEQFF. The CDR3 DNA sequence: TGTGCCAGCAGTAGAGCACTAGCGGGAGGCTACAATGAGCAGTTCTTC.

The V and J genes are TRBV6-5 and TRBJ2-1; D is perhaps TRBD2 (6 bases). The CDR3 has 14 residues. The germline V gene encodes CDR1 MNHEY and CDR2 SVGAGI. Between the trimmed V and J ends, which lost 6 bases and 15 bases, there was a span of 24 bases. CDR3 sequence reads: CASSPAGVAGRGFF. The DNA for the CDR3 is TGTGCCAGCAGCCCAGCTGGGGTGGCGGGACGGGGGTTCTTC.

The chain has TRBV29-1 and TRBJ1-6; 8 nucleotides agree with TRBD1. Germline CDR1 SQVTM, CDR2 ANQGSEA. This CDR3 is built from 13 residues. Trimming removed 6 bases from V and 7 bases from J; junction bases left unmatched: 5. This CDR3 reads CSVQGAWNSPLHF. For the CDR3, the DNA is TGCAGCGTCCAGGGGGCTTGGAATTCACCCCTCCACTTT.

The chain links TRBV19 to TRBJ2-7; D may be TRBD1 (6 bases). The CDR3 is made up of 15 amino acids. Trimming removed 0 bases at V and 2 bases at J, with 11 bases between. Germline CDR1 and CDR2: LNHDA and SQIVND (reference sequence). In DNA form, the CDR3 reads TGTGCCAGTAGTATAGATGATCAGGGGCCCTACGAGCAGTACTTC. It specifies CASSIDDQGPYEQYF.

The chain combines TRBV21-1 with TRBJ2-3; the table's D call, TRBD2, was not checked against the DNA. TRBV21-1 is classified as a pseudogene. The CDR3 has 15 residues. CDR3 sequence: CASSNLSGPTDTQYF. The DNA for the CDR3 is TGTGCCAGCAGCAACCTTAGCGGACCCACAGATACGCAGTATTTT.